This TCR beta chain was recorded in a study of cytomegalovirus exposure and HLA in healthy donors. Study-level findings and limits: As immune exposure information, only CMV serostatus was available. Reported findings show TCR beta sequences accurately forecast HLA-A and HLA-B alleles in most subjects. Usually a TCR sequence was rare, but some public TCRs were found in many donors. The productive fraction for most TCR beta V segments was about 87% or about 30% in an earlier analysis.

PCR used 60 Vbeta primers and 13 Jbeta primers. Only in-frame clones appear in the TCRdb table, and some are missing; sequencing was by immunoSEQ multiplex PCR. The repertoire holds under 150,000 clones, with less than 9.5% as singletons. Notes on this clone: Its antigen is undetermined.

V shed 0 bases and J 2 bases; nucleotides not matched to a gene: 4. Germline CDR1 is KGHSH and CDR2 is LQKENI. The CDR3 totals 16 residues. What was sequenced was PBMCs. The chain links TRBV18 to TRBJ2-5, with 9 bases matching TRBD1. The receptor was isolated from a male donor in good health and CMV-seronegative. This chain's CDR3 is CASSPPSGQGQETQYF. The CDR3 DNA reads TGTGCCAGCTCACCACCCTCTGGACAGGGGCAAGAGACCCAGTACTTC.